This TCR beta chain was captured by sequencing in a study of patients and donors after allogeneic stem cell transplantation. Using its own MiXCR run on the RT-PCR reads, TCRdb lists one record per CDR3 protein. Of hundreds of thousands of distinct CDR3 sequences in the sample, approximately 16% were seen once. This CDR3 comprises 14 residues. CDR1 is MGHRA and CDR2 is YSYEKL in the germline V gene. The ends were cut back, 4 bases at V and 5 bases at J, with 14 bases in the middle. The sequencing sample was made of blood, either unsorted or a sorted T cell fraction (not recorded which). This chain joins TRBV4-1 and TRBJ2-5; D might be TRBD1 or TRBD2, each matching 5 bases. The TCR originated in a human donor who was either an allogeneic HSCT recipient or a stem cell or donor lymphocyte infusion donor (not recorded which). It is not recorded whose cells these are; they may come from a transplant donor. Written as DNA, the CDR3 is TGCGCCAGCAGCCGAGTTGGGGGTGGGGAGACCCAGTACTTC. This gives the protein CASSRVGGGETQYF.